This T cell receptor beta chain stems from a study of shared clonotypes between healthy human individuals. About the study: Per donor, CD8 memory used one plate, CD8 naive used two, CD4 memory used three and CD4 naive used three.

The naive CD8 population came from CD45RO-negative cells selected for CCR7, without terminally differentiated effector memory CD45RA+ cells. Broader study findings: Clonotypes which were not shared had lower generation probabilities than clonotypes that all four donors shared. Sample collection involved blood only; tissue repertoires are likely different.

Assay used: immunoSEQ multiplex PCR; TCRdb lists only in-frame clones, some missing. This table holds more than 600,000 clones, under 95% found once. Germline V CDR1 and CDR2: SGHRS, YFSETQ. The V segment lost 0 bases and the J segment 2 bases; nucleotides outside the gene matches: 13. This CDR3 spans 18 amino acids. Note on this clone: Its antigen is undetermined.

The chain recombines TRBV5-1 with TRBJ2-5; 7 bases match TRBD2. The sample taken for sequencing was naive CD8+ T cells sorted from blood. The source is a man aged 30 to 39 in good health. DNA for the CDR3: TGCGCCAGCAGCTTGGGGATCCAGGAGGGAGGGTCACAAGAGACCCAGTACTTC. It codes for CASSLGIQEGGSQETQYF.